Given below is one T cell receptor (beta chain) in context. Its antigen remains unidentified. Germline trimming cut 0 bases from V and 10 bases from J; bases unmatched to any gene: 8. The CDR3 contains 16 residues. Germline-derived CDR1 and CDR2 are MGHRA and YSYEKL. The treatment denotes: over 15 received Ad26.COV2.S at low or high dose, single or two shots; 5 received placebo; per-sample allocation not given. Sampling happened 63 days after the first vaccine or placebo injection. In Boston, the donor was an adult between 18-55 years of age. This vaccine is an Ad26 vector that expresses the Wuhan-strain SARS-CoV-2 spike. The source of the sample is a study of Ad26.COV2.S vaccination and SARS-CoV-2 variants. Study summary: Participants got Ad26.COV2.S intramuscularly, once or twice 56 days apart. Broader study findings: The TCR-based breadth and depth measures might underestimate overall T cell responses.

Clones were read by immunoSEQ multiplex PCR, and TCRdb kept only the in-frame ones, dropping some. Here the sample spans 300,000 to 400,000 clones, around 90% being singletons. This chain uses TRBV4-1 with TRBJ1-6, with 8 bases matching TRBD1. The material was peripheral blood, obtained in a trial of Ad26.COV2.S vaccine versus placebo. The sequence came from a person aged 18-65 years who received the Ad26.COV2.S COVID-19 vaccine or a placebo. The CDR3 loop is CASSQETAGGYSPLHF. CDR3 coding DNA: TGCGCCAGCAGCCAAGAGACGGCAGGGGGCTACTCACCCCTCCACTTT.